This entry describes one T cell receptor beta chain. This clonotype was detected only a few times. Its cognate antigen has yet to be identified. Base qualities are not provided; no much larger clone lies one nucleotide away. These data are taken from a study of response to subunit inactivated influenza vaccine (dated by TCRdb to the late 2010s). Regarding the complete study: Deep quantitative T cell receptor repertoire profiling was used in the study to track responses to a trivalent subunit inactivated influenza vaccine.

Including the terminal cysteine and phenylalanine, the CDR3 comprises 12 residues. Solely the CDR3 DNA is kept, with 36 bases framed from the first base. A distance of 10 bases separates the germline ends of V and J, which lose 5 bases and 5 bases respectively. For CDR1 and CDR2, the germline V gene lists SGHTA and FQGNSA. The library was obtained by RT-PCR. Instrument used: Illumina HiSeq 2500. TCRdb trimmed public reads at Q25 via fastp, called clones via MiXCR and kept in-frame beta chains. Each entry is one CDR3 protein sequence, shown with its most common DNA and genes. The sample records around 580,000 distinct CDR3 sequences, 14% of which are singletons. The leading ten clones occupy 11% of the sample. Paper-wide results and their limitations: The authors suggested that each seasonal influenza vaccination may recruit only a limited number of new T cells.

Sequenced material: PBMCs from blood, taken roughly 13 days after vaccination. The chain joins TRBV7-2 to TRBJ2-7, with no confidently assigned D gene. The source is a man aged 45-60 years who received an inactivated influenza vaccine. Donor details come from another sample of the same person, matched by shared clones. The DNA reads TGTGCCAGCAGCCTCCAATGGCACGAGCAGTACTTC. Its product reads: CASSLQWHEQYF.